This entry concerns a single TCR beta chain. The sample originates from a study of blood T cell repertoires in COVID-19. In the study overall: COVID-19 samples, acute and convalescent, were from the United States, Italy and Spain.

V shed 11 bases, J shed 6 bases, and the junction held 11 bases outside the gene matches. This CDR3 is 13 amino acids long. Germline-derived CDR1 and CDR2 are SGHTA and FQGNSA. Methods used by the authors: It was from reference gene primer amplification that nucleated cell counts were estimated. Data came from immunoSEQ multiplex PCR; TCRdb stores just in-frame clones and leaves some out. V and J calls and clone size follow that table, whereas D and trimming were derived from the DNA. The sample contains roughly 280,000 clones, around 90% of which appear only once. The V gene is TRBV7-2, the J gene TRBJ2-3; 7 positions agree with TRBD2. This clonotype originated in a woman in her forties or fifties who had recovered from COVID-19. Material: peripheral blood. In DNA, the CDR3 is TGTGCCTCCCTCGGGAGGCCAAGGGATACGCAGTATTTT. Residues: CASLGRPRDTQYF.